This entry lists 17 T cell receptor beta chains sequenced from one sample in a study of cytomegalovirus exposure and HLA in healthy donors (dated by TCRdb to 2016 to 2017). Library preparation used the immunoSEQ multiplex PCR assay. The clones in this table, taken by TCRdb from immuneACCESS, are in-frame only. Not every clone is retained; where verified, under half of the shortfall comes from an unresolved V gene, and the cause of the rest is unknown. Present in this sample are over 150,000 clones, 91% of which were seen just once. Around 3% of the sample comes from the top ten. Sequencing used PBMCs. All receptors derive from a woman aged 18-35 years in good health and CMV-seropositive.

The chain has TRBV6-5 and TRBJ1-1; D not certain. The CDR3 is 13 amino acids. V shed 6 bases and J shed 0 bases, with 8 bases lying between them. The germline V gene has CDR1 MNHEY and CDR2 SVGAGI. CDR3 sequence: CASSLSMNTEAFF. The CDR3 nucleotides read TGTGCCAGCAGCCTCTCTATGAACACTGAAGCTTTCTTT.

This chain links TRBV2 with TRBJ2-2, with a weak D call TRBD1 (5 bases). Per germline, CDR1 SNHLY and CDR2 FYNNEI. V shed 2 bases and J shed 6 bases, with 13 bases lying between them. The CDR3 sequence is 15 residues long. CDR3 coding DNA: TGTGCCAGCAGTGAATGGCCAGGGTTTGCCGGGGAGCTGTTTTTT. Its protein is CASSEWPGFAGELFF. Variable domain in full (rest from reference TRBV2 and TRBJ2-2): EPEVTQTPSHQVTQMGQEVILRCVPISNHLYFYWYRQILGQKVEFLVSFYNNEISEKSEIFDDQFSVERPDGSNFTLKIRSTKLEDSAMYFCASSEWPGFAGELFFGEGSRLTVL.

V and J are TRBV5-1 and TRBJ2-3; 8 bases map to TRBD2. The V and J ends lost 0 bases and 3 bases, in that order; junction bases with no gene match: 9. The CDR3 runs 17 residues. Germline V gene lookup returns CDR1 SGHRS and CDR2 YFSETQ. The CDR3 sequence: CASSLAHRLASTDTQYF. The CDR3, as DNA: TGCGCCAGCAGCTTGGCCCATCGACTAGCGTCGACAGATACGCAGTATTTT.

The chain recombines TRBV6-5 with TRBJ2-3; 7 positions match TRBD1. The CDR3 covers 14 residues. V lost 6 bases and J lost 4; bases outside the gene matches: 7. The V gene's germline CDR1 is MNHEY and CDR2 SVGAGI. Here the CDR3 reads CASSPTGWPDTQYF. The CDR3 coding sequence is TGTGCCAGCAGCCCGACAGGGTGGCCAGATACGCAGTATTTT.

This clone showed up just once. CDR3 DNA sequence: TGTGCCAGCAGCTTGGTAAGGCAGGGGGCCGGGGAGACCCAGTACTTC. This codes for CASSLVRQGAGETQYF. The V and J genes are TRBV5-6 and TRBJ2-5; TRBD1 matches 8 bases. Trimming at V came to 0 bases and at J to 5 bases, leaving 9 bases not matched to a gene. This CDR3 comprises 16 residues. The V gene's germline CDR1 is SGHDT and CDR2 YYEEEE.

The rearrangement joins TRBV27 to TRBJ2-7; D is undetermined. The CDR3 covers 13 residues. V lost 1 base and J 6 bases, leaving 10 bases between the germline ends. In germline, CDR1 is MNHEY, CDR2 SMNVEV (reference sequence). The CDR3 region is CASSLLASSEQYF. CDR3 bases: TGTGCCAGCAGTTTATTGGCATCTAGCGAGCAGTACTTC.

This clone has only one observation. The chain joins TRBV5-4 to TRBJ1-1; D might be TRBD1 (5 bases). V gave up 0 bases and J gave up 3 bases, with 9 bases separating them. The V gene's germline CDR1 is SGHNT and CDR2 YYREEE (reference sequence). The CDR3 extends over 14 amino acids. The CDR3 region is CASSLERQYTEAFF. CDR3 nucleotides: TGTGCCAGCAGCTTGGAGAGACAGTACACTGAAGCTTTCTTT.

This sequence joins TRBV6-1 and TRBJ2-6, with D possibly TRBD2 on 5 matching bases. V lost 4 bases and J lost 4, with 14 bases in between. Germline V CDR1 and CDR2: MNHNS, SASEGT. This CDR3 is 16 amino acids long. The CDR3, as DNA: TGTGCCAGCAGTGCCCTAGAGAGGGCCGGGGCCAACGTCCTGACTTTC. This codes for CASSALERAGANVLTF.

The chain links TRBV27 to TRBJ2-7, with TRBD2 as a possible D gene (6 bases). CDR3 size: 14 residues. Trimming stripped 2 bases from V and 6 bases from J, with 14 bases between. The germline gives CDR1 MNHEY, CDR2 SMNVEV (reference sequence). The chain's CDR3 is CASSLRGVRFEQYF. CDR3 sequence (DNA): TGTGCCAGCAGTTTACGCGGGGTGCGGTTCGAGCAGTACTTC.

The chain links TRBV7-9 to TRBJ1-5, with D unresolved. The germline CDR1 and CDR2 sequences are SEHNR and FQNEAQ (reference sequence). CDR3 length: 14 amino acids. V was pared by 3 bases and J by 5 bases, with 11 bases between. CDR3 DNA sequence: TGTGCCAGCAGCTTGGAGGGCTTCTATCAGCCCCAGCATTTT. Translating it yields CASSLEGFYQPQHF. Filled out from reference TRBV7-9 and TRBJ1-5, the complete variable domain reads DTGVSQNPRHKITKRGQNVTFRCDPISEHNRLYWYRQTLGQGPEFLTYFQNEAQLEKSRLLSDRFSAERPKGSFSTLEIQRTEQGDSAMYLCASSLEGFYQPQHFGDGTRLSIL.

The chain has TRBV29-1 and TRBJ2-7; TRBD1 aligns across 9 bases. CDR3 length: 13 amino acids. Germline-derived CDR1 and CDR2 are SQVTM and ANQGSEA. V shed 7 bases, J shed 6 bases, and the junction held 10 bases outside the gene matches. The CDR3 reads CSGPGQGFFEQYF. The CDR3 nucleotides read TGCAGCGGACCGGGACAGGGATTCTTCGAGCAGTACTTC.

The rearrangement joins TRBV29-1 to TRBJ2-3, with D unclear. Looked up from germline, CDR1 is SQVTM and CDR2 is ANQGSEA. V lost 7 bases and J lost 2, with 19 bases in between. The CDR3 length is 15 residues. The CDR3: CSADPIGEVTDTQYF. The DNA of the CDR3 is TGCAGCGCCGACCCGATAGGTGAGGTCACAGATACGCAGTATTTT.

On this clone itself: The same CDR3 is also encoded by other DNA sequences in this sample. The J gene is TRBJ2-7, the V gene TRBV7-2; 12 bases align to TRBD2. J gave up 2 bases and V 4 bases, and 3 bases lay outside the gene matches. Germline CDR1 SGHTA, CDR2 FQGNSA. The CDR3 length is 15 residues. This CDR3 reads CASSSRLAGAYEQYF. CDR3 bases: TGTGCCAGCAGCTCCCGACTAGCGGGAGCCTACGAGCAGTACTTC.

The chain couples TRBV20-1 to TRBJ1-2; perhaps TRBD1 as D (6 bases). The CDR3 runs to 11 residues. V lost 5 bases, J lost 10 bases, and 14 bases lay in between. Germline V gives CDR1 DFQATT, CDR2 SNEGSKA (reference sequence). CDR3 sequence (DNA): TGCAGTGCTGCGGACAGACAAATCTACACCTTC. It translates to CSAADRQIYTF.

The J gene is TRBJ2-7, the V gene TRBV19; no firm D call. The V gene's germline CDR1 is LNHDA and CDR2 SQIVND (reference sequence). The V and J ends lost 7 bases and 1 base respectively, with 11 bases between them. This CDR3 comprises 13 residues. CDR3 protein: CASKNSQSYEQYF. The CDR3, as DNA: TGTGCCAGTAAAAACAGTCAATCCTACGAGCAGTACTTC.

The chain links TRBV9 to TRBJ2-1, with no clear D. The CDR3 has 14 residues. CDR1 and CDR2 from the germline V gene are SGDLS and YYNGEE. Trimming removed 2 bases from V and 4 bases from J, with 10 bases in between. For the CDR3, the DNA is TGTGCCAGCAGCGTGGCGGAACCATACAATGAGCAGTTCTTC. It translates to CASSVAEPYNEQFF.

V is TRBV5-1 and J is TRBJ1-1, with D perhaps matching TRBD1 (5 bases). Trimming took 2 bases from V and 4 from J, leaving 12 bases between them. The germline V gene encodes CDR1 SGHRS and CDR2 YFSETQ. The CDR3 runs 14 residues. Here the CDR3 DNA reads TGCGCCAGCAGCTTTCCCGACGGGGGCACTGAAGCTTTCTTT. It yields the protein CASSFPDGGTEAFF. Combining the CDR3 with reference TRBV5-1 and TRBJ1-1 gives the whole variable domain KAGVTQTPRYLIKTRGQQVTLSCSPISGHRSVSWYQQTPGQGLQFLFEYFSETQRNKGNFPGRFSGRQFSNSRSEMNVSTLELGDSALYLCASSFPDGGTEAFFGQGTRLTVV.